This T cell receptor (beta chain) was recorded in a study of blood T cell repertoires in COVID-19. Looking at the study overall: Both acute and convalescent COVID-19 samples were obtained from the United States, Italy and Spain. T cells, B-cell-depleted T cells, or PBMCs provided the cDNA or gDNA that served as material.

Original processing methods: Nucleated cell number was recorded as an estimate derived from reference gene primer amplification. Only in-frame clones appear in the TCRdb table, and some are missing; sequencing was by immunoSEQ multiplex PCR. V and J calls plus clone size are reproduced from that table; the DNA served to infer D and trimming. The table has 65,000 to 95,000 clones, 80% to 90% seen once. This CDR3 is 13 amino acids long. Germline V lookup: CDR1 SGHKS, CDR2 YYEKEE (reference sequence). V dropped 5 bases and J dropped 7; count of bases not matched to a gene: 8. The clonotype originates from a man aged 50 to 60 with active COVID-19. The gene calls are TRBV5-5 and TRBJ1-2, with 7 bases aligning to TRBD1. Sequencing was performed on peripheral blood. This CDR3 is CASSWTGSSGYTF. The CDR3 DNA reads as TGTGCCAGCAGTTGGACAGGATCTAGTGGCTACACCTTC.